This T cell receptor beta chain appears in the sequencing data of a study of T cell responses to AZD1222 COVID-19 vaccine (dated by TCRdb to 2020 to 2022). Describing the broader study: TCR sequencing was performed for roughly 250 trial participants, of whom approximately 200 were given two doses of AZD1222 and around 25 were given two doses of MenACWY control vaccine. Trial participants were enrolled by age into 18-55, 56-69 and 70-plus year subgroups, with roughly 160, 29 and 62 TCR-sequenced participants respectively.

Overall study outcomes, separate from this receptor: The whole spike protein was spanned by vaccine-associated CD4 TCRs, and dominant responses were seen in regions 160-218 and 743-854. Because no day 14 peak-response samples were available, repertoires were characterized only after the peak T cell response. Conclusions about previously exposed vaccinees are limited, since just 5 or 6 AZD1222 recipients were seropositive for SARS-CoV-2 at baseline. A significant rise in spike-specific TCR breadth and depth was observed after two AZD1222 doses relative to day 0 and relative to MenACWY recipients. Most participants were white British and females outnumbered males, and the authors suggested that clonal diversity may have been underestimated. The 56-69-year group was small, and its depth increase did not reach significance, likely because of low power. Nearly half of unique spike-specific TCRs reportedly recognized epitopes outside regions mutated in the B.1.351 and B.1.1.7 variants.

A word on this clone: Which antigen it targets is not known. Per-base quality was not reported, and no clone a single base away is much larger than it.

Taken with the paper, the label for time point translates to: about 28 days (+/-7) after the second vaccine dose. AZD1222 recipients with second doses at about 4 weeks or about 12 weeks were pooled, because spike-specific TCR depth and breadth did not differ between schedules. Vaccinee samples came from UK trials COV001 and COV002, including a single-blind randomized controlled phase 2/3 trial of AZD1222 (ChAdOx1 nCoV-19) in healthy adults. For TCRbeta chain sequencing, PBMC samples were collected from trial participants at day 0 and at day 28 after the second dose. The CDR3 regions of human TCRbeta chains were subjected to immunosequencing. The study's processing was this. Repertoire TCRs were matched against a reference library of SARS-CoV-2-specific TCRs generated with the MIRA antigen-specificity platform. Breadth was defined as the fraction of unique TCRs that were SARS-CoV-2-associated, and depth was defined as the fraction of total T cells that were SARS-CoV-2-associated. Using the MIRA data, every spike-specific TCR was mapped to the spike region that the TCR reacted to and assigned to either a CD4 or a CD8 class. Log10-transformed breadth and depth values were compared by one-way ANOVA with Sidak's multiple comparisons tests. Here the immuneACCESS table is served through TCRdb, limited to in-frame sequences with V and J called. Missing clones are a known gap in these copies; in checked studies unresolved V genes cover under half, and the rest lacks a known reason. That table is the source of V, J and clone size, and D and trimming were worked out from the DNA. Within this sample are roughly 150,000 clones, with approximately 90% of them counted one time only. In total, the top ten clones hold around 1% of the sample.

The germline V gene specifies SGHTA as CDR1 and FQGNSA as CDR2. Counted from cysteine to phenylalanine, this CDR3 has 15 amino acids. Only the CDR3 DNA stays, 45 bases, in frame from base 1. V loses 5 bases of germline sequence and J loses 3 bases, and the interval between the two ends is 14 bases. This chain is built from TRBV7-2 and TRBJ1-5, with a weak D call of TRBD1 (5 bases match). The input for sequencing was peripheral blood, taken 28 days after the second AZD1222 dose. The receptor was derived from an adult who received the AZD1222 COVID-19 vaccine. CDR3 protein: CASSPGGFHNQPQHF. The sequenced DNA: TGTGCCAGCAGCCCGGGGGGGTTCCACAATCAGCCCCAGCATTTT.